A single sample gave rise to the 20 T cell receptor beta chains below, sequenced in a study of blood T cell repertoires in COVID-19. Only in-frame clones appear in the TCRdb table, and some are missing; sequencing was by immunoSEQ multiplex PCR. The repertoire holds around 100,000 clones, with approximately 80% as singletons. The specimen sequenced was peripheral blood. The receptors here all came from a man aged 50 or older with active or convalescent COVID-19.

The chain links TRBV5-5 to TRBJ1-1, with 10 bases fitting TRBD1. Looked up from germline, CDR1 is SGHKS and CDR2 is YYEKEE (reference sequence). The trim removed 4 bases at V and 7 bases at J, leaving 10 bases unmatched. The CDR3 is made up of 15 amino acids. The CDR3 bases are TGTGCCAGCAGCAGGCCCGGGACAGGGGAAAATGAAGCTTTCTTT. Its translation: CASSRPGTGENEAFF.

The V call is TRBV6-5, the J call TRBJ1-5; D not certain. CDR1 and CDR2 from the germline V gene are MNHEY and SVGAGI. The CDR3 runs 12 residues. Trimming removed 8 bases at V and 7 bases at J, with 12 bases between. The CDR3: CASSNRGQPQHF. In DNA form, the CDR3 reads TGTGCCAGCTCTAACCGCGGACAGCCCCAGCATTTT.

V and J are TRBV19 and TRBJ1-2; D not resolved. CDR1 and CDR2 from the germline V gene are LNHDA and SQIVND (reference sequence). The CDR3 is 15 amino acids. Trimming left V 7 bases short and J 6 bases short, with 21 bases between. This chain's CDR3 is CASTHPHKGVHGYTF. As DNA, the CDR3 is TGTGCCAGTACCCATCCTCATAAGGGAGTACATGGCTACACCTTC.

The CDR3 DNA reads TGTGCCAGCGGGACTAGGGCCGACTACGAGCAGTACTTC. Its protein is CASGTRADYEQYF. This chain uses TRBV12-3 or TRBV12-4 with TRBJ2-7; 8 bases align to TRBD2. The CDR3 has 13 amino acids. V was clipped by 8 bases and J by 3 bases; unmatched bases: 6.

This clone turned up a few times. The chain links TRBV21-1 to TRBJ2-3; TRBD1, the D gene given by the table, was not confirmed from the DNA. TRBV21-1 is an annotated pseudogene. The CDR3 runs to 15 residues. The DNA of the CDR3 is TGTGCCAGCAGCCCTTGGACAGGGGGGACAGATACGCAGTATTTT. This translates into CASSPWTGGTDTQYF.

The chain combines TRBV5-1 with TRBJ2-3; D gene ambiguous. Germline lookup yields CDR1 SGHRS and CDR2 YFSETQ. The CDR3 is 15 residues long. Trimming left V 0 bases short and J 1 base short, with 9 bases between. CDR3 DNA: TGCGCCAGCAGCTTGGGGCATGGAGGCACAGATACGCAGTATTTT. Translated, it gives CASSLGHGGTDTQYF.

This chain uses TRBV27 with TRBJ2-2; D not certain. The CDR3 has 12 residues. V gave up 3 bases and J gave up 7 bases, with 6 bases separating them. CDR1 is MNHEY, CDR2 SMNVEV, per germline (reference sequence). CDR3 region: CASSFTYGELFF. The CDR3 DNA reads TGTGCCAGCAGTTTTACTTACGGGGAGCTGTTTTTT.

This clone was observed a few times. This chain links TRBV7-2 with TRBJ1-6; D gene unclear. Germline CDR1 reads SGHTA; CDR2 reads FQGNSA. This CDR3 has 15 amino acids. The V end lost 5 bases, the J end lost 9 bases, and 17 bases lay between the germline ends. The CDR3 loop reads CASSQGPGDSSPLHF. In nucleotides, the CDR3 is TGTGCCAGCAGCCAAGGCCCCGGGGATAGTTCACCCCTCCACTTT.

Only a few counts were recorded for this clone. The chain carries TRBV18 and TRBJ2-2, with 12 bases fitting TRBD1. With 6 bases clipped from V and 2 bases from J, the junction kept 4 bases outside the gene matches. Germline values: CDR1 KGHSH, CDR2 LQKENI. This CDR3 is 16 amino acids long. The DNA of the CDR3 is TGTGCCAGCTCCCCCGGGACAGGGGGCAACACCGGGGAGCTGTTTTTT. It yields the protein CASSPGTGGNTGELFF. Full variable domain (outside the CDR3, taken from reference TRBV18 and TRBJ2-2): NAGVMQNPRHLVRRRGQEARLRCSPMKGHSHVYWYRQLPEEGLKFMVYLQKENIIDESGMPKERFSAEFPKEGPSILRIQQVVRGDSAAYFCASSPGTGGNTGELFFGEGSRLTVL.

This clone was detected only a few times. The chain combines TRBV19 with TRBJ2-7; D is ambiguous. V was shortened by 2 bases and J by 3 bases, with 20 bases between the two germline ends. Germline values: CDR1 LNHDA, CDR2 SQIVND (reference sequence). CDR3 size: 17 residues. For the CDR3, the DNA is TGTGCCAGTAGTATAACTTTGGGCCCCCTCCCCGGCTACGAGCAGTACTTC. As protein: CASSITLGPLPGYEQYF.

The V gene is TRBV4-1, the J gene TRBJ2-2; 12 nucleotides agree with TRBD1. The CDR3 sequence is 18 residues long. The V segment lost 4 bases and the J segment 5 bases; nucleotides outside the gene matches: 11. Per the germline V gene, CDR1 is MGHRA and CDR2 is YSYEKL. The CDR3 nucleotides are TGCGCCAGCAGCCTCTACTCTGGGACAGGGGGCGTTACCGGGGAGCTGTTTTTT. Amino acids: CASSLYSGTGGVTGELFF.

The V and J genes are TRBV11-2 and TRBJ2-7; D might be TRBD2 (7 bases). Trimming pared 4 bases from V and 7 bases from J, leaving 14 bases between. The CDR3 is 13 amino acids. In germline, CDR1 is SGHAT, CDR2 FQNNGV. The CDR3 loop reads CASSSSRGGEQYF. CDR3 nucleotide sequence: TGTGCCAGCAGCTCATCGAGGGGGGGTGAGCAGTACTTC. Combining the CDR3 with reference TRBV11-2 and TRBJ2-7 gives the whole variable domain EAGVAQSPRYKIIEKRQSVAFWCNPISGHATLYWYQQILGQGPKLLIQFQNNGVVDDSQLPKDRFSAERLKGVDSTLKIQPAKLEDSAVYLCASSSSRGGEQYFGPGTRLTVT.

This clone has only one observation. For the CDR3, the DNA is TGTGCCTGGAGTGTACAAATGGGAAACACCATATATTTT. Protein: CAWSVQMGNTIYF. The chain recombines TRBV30 with TRBJ1-3; D is ambiguous. The germline gives CDR1 GTSNPN, CDR2 SVGIG (reference sequence). Trimming removed 0 bases at V and 4 bases at J, with 7 bases between. The CDR3 is 13 amino acids.

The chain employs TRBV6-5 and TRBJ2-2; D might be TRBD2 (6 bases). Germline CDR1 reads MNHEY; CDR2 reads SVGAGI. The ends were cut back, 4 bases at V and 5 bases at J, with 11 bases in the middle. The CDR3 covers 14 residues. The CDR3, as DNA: TGTGCCAGCAGTTCGGCGCGGGATACCGGGGAGCTGTTTTTT. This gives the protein CASSSARDTGELFF.

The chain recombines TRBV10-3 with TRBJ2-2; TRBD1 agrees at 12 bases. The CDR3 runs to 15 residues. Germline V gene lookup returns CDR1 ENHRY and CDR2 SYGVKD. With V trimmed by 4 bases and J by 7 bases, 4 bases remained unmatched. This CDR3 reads CAISGGTGGLGELFF. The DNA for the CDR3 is TGTGCCATCAGTGGGGGGACAGGGGGCCTCGGGGAGCTGTTTTTT.

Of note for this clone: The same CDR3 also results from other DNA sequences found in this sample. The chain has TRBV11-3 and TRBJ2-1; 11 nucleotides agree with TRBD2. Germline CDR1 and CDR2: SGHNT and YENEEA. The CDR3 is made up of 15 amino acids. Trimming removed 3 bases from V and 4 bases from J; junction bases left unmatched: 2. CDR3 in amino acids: CASSLGLADYNEQFF. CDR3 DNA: TGTGCCAGCAGCTTGGGACTAGCGGATTACAATGAGCAGTTCTTC.

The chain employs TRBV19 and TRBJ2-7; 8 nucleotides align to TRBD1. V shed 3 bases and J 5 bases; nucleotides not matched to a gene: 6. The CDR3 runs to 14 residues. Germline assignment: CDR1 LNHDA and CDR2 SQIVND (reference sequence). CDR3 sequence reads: CASSMWGQADEQYF. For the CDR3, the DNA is TGTGCCAGTAGTATGTGGGGACAGGCAGACGAGCAGTACTTC.

Here the CDR3 DNA reads TGTGCCACCAGTGACCCCGGTGGCCACGGGACTGGAAACAATGAGCAGTTCTTC. Protein: CATSDPGGHGTGNNEQFF. The rearrangement uses TRBV24-1 and TRBJ2-1; D perhaps matches TRBD2 (6 bases). Trimming left V 4 bases short and J 5 bases short, with 23 bases between. CDR1 is KGHDR and CDR2 is SFDVKD in the germline V gene. The CDR3 sequence is 18 residues long.

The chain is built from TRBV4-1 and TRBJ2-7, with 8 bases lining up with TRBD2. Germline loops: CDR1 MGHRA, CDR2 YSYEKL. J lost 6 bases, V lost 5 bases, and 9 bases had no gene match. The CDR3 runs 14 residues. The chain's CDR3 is CASSTPGLVGEQYF. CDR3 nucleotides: TGCGCCAGCAGCACACCGGGACTAGTTGGCGAGCAGTACTTC.

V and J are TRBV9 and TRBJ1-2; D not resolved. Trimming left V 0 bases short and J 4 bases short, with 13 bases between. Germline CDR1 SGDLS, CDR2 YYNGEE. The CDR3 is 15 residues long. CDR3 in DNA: TGTGCCAGCAGCGTAGGCCACGGGAGCTTCTATGGCTACACCTTC. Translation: CASSVGHGSFYGYTF.